A single sample is the source of the 23 T cell receptor beta chains below, sequenced in a study of blood T cell repertoires in COVID-19. Produced via immunoSEQ multiplex PCR; TCRdb's table is partial and in-frame only. The data show a few hundred thousand clones, with roughly 89% seen just once and roughly 0.8% held by the top ten. Material: peripheral blood. The source of these receptors is a man aged 25-40 years with acute or convalescent COVID-19.

The chain recombines TRBV19 with TRBJ1-1; 8 nucleotides agree with TRBD1. This CDR3 region has 13 residues. V trimming: 5 bases; J trimming: 4 bases; junction bases outside the gene matches: 3. Germline CDR1 reads LNHDA; CDR2 reads SQIVND (reference sequence). Here the CDR3 DNA reads TGTGCCAGTAGTCAGGGGGCGCTCACTGAAGCTTTCTTT. It is translated as CASSQGALTEAFF.

This rearrangement joins TRBV15 to TRBJ1-2; D might be TRBD1 (6 bases). V lost 4 bases and J lost 8, with 17 bases in between. Germline lookup yields CDR1 LNHNV and CDR2 YYDKDF (reference sequence). The CDR3 is 14 amino acids. Written as DNA, the CDR3 is TGTGCCACCAGCAAAATCAGGTCCGGACAGGGCTACACCTTC. Its protein product is CATSKIRSGQGYTF.

V is TRBV5-1 and J is TRBJ1-1; TRBD1 matches 8 bases. CDR1 and CDR2 from the germline V gene are SGHRS and YFSETQ. CDR3 size: 16 residues. V lost 0 bases, J lost 2 bases, and 6 bases stayed unmatched. The CDR3 region is CASSLVPGGYNTEAFF. CDR3 DNA sequence: TGCGCCAGCAGCTTGGTACCAGGGGGCTACAACACTGAAGCTTTCTTT.

The J gene is TRBJ1-5, the V gene TRBV27; tentative D call: TRBD1 (5 bases). CDR1 MNHEY and CDR2 SMNVEV come from the germline V gene (reference sequence). The CDR3 is 16 amino acids. Trimming pared 3 bases from V and 0 bases from J, leaving 12 bases between. CDR3 nucleotide sequence: TGTGCCAGCAGTTTTGCAGGACATGATAGCAATCAGCCCCAGCATTTT. It is translated as CASSFAGHDSNQPQHF.

This chain uses TRBV2 with TRBJ2-3, with D maybe TRBD1 (7 bases). This CDR3 region has 13 residues. The germline V gene encodes CDR1 SNHLY and CDR2 FYNNEI. Trimming took 5 bases from V and 3 from J, leaving 9 bases between them. In DNA form, the CDR3 reads TGTGCCAGCAGTCCAGGGGGGACAGATACGCAGTATTTT. Translation: CASSPGGTDTQYF.

The chain recombines TRBV4-1 with TRBJ1-2; 10 bases align to TRBD1. V was clipped by 1 base and J by 5 bases; unmatched bases: 4. The CDR3 runs to 15 residues. In germline, CDR1 is MGHRA, CDR2 YSYEKL. Here the CDR3 DNA reads TGCGCCAGCAGCCAAGGGGACAGGGGACTATATGGCTACACCTTC. Amino acid sequence: CASSQGDRGLYGYTF.

A note on this clone: Other nucleotide sequences in the sample specify the same CDR3. The chain joins TRBV5-1 to TRBJ2-3, with 13 bases lining up with TRBD2. Germline loops: CDR1 SGHRS, CDR2 YFSETQ. Losses at the gene ends were 4 bases for V and 1 base for J; bases not matched to a gene: 3. The CDR3 has 16 residues. The CDR3 sequence: CASSLGLAGGTDTQYF. The DNA for the CDR3 is TGCGCCAGCAGCCTAGGACTAGCGGGAGGCACAGATACGCAGTATTTT.

CDR3 in DNA: TGTGCCAGTAGTCGGGGTCCTAACTACGAGCAGTACTTC. Protein: CASSRGPNYEQYF. The chain employs TRBV19 and TRBJ2-7, with a possible D match to TRBD2 (5 bases). Germline CDR1 LNHDA, CDR2 SQIVND (reference sequence). The CDR3 is 13 residues long. Trimming pared 5 bases from V and 3 bases from J, leaving 11 bases between.

The chain combines TRBV3-1 (or the pseudogene TRBV3-2) with TRBJ1-1; no firm D call. Germline lookup yields CDR1 LGHDT and CDR2 YNNKEL (reference sequence). V lost 4 bases and J 1 base, leaving 4 bases between the germline ends. This CDR3 is 12 amino acids long. The chain's CDR3 is CASSLKNTEAFF. For the CDR3, the DNA is TGTGCCAGCAGCCTTAAGAACACTGAAGCTTTCTTT.

The chain combines TRBV7-9 with TRBJ1-5, with TRBD1 as a possible D gene (5 bases). The CDR3 runs to 18 residues. The germline V gene encodes CDR1 SEHNR and CDR2 FQNEAQ (reference sequence). Trimming stripped 4 bases from V and 0 bases from J, with 19 bases between. The DNA for the CDR3 is TGTGCCAGCAGCTACCACGTCGGGGGGATTTATAGCAATCAGCCCCAGCATTTT. It codes for CASSYHVGGIYSNQPQHF. Variable domain in full (rest from reference TRBV7-9 and TRBJ1-5): DTGVSQNPRHKITKRGQNVTFRCDPISEHNRLYWYRQTLGQGPEFLTYFQNEAQLEKSRLLSDRFSAERPKGSFSTLEIQRTEQGDSAMYLCASSYHVGGIYSNQPQHFGDGTRLSIL.

CDR3 sequence (DNA): TGTGCCATCAGACCCGGGACAGGGAGTAATGAAGCTTTCTTT. Translated: CAIRPGTGSNEAFF. V gene TRBV10-3 combines with J gene TRBJ1-1; 9 bases fit TRBD1. The V gene's germline CDR1 is ENHRY and CDR2 SYGVKD. CDR3 length equals 14 residues. V lost 6 bases, J lost 7 bases, and 9 bases stayed unmatched.

This chain uses TRBV15 with TRBJ1-2; possibly TRBD1 for D (6 bases). The germline V and J ends were trimmed by 6 bases and 2 bases, with 22 bases remaining between them. The CDR3 is made up of 17 amino acids. Germline lookup yields CDR1 LNHNV and CDR2 YYDKDF (reference sequence). The DNA for the CDR3 is TGTGCCACCAGTCCTACAGGGTTTCGCGGGTCGAACTATGGCTACACCTTC. Amino acids: CATSPTGFRGSNYGYTF.

This chain links TRBV18 with TRBJ1-5, with D perhaps TRBD1 (5 bases). The CDR3 totals 13 residues. V lost 6 bases and J 5 bases, leaving 11 bases between the germline ends. The germline gives CDR1 KGHSH, CDR2 LQKENI. Here the CDR3 DNA reads TGTGCCAGCTCTCGCGACAGTTATCAGCCCCAGCATTTT. Protein product: CASSRDSYQPQHF.

The chain uses TRBV10-1 and TRBJ2-3; tentatively, D is TRBD1 (6 bases). The length of the CDR3 is 15 residues. V lost 0 bases and J lost 11, with 18 bases in between. The germline V gene has CDR1 WNHNN and CDR2 SYGVQD (reference sequence). CDR3 sequence (DNA): TGCGCCAGCAGTGAGTCTGGCCTGGGTCTACAGGGGCAGTATTTT. Its protein is CASSESGLGLQGQYF.

The V call is TRBV28, the J call TRBJ1-6; D may be TRBD1 (6 bases). The V end lost 5 bases, the J end lost 4 bases, and 15 bases lay between the germline ends. The germline gives CDR1 MDHEN, CDR2 SYDVKM. The CDR3 runs to 16 residues. The CDR3 DNA is TGTGCCAGCAGTCAGTATACAGGGTGGTATAATTCACCCCTCCACTTT. Protein: CASSQYTGWYNSPLHF.

The chain's CDR3 is CASSDLGTGGNTIYF. The DNA for the CDR3 is TGTGCCAGCAGTGACCTCGGGACAGGGGGAAACACCATATATTTT. The rearrangement joins TRBV27 to TRBJ1-3; 9 nucleotides match TRBD1. J lost 4 bases, V lost 5 bases, and 6 bases had no gene match. CDR3 length: 15 amino acids. The germline V gene encodes CDR1 MNHEY and CDR2 SMNVEV (reference sequence).

The chain joins TRBV6-5 to TRBJ2-1; 8 nucleotides match TRBD2. This CDR3 region has 15 residues. V was pared by 7 bases and J by 0 bases, with 5 bases of the junction left unmatched. Germline CDR1 MNHEY, CDR2 SVGAGI. CDR3 amino acids: CASTSGSNSYNEQFF. DNA for the CDR3: TGTGCCAGCACCAGCGGGAGCAACTCCTACAATGAGCAGTTCTTC.

The chain couples TRBV28 to TRBJ1-1; TRBD1 agrees at 10 bases. Germline CDR1 is MDHEN and CDR2 is SYDVKM. V dropped 8 bases and J dropped 7; count of bases not matched to a gene: 7. The CDR3 is 13 amino acids. In DNA, the CDR3 is TGTGCCAGCGGTGGACAGGGGGTGTTTGAAGCTTTCTTT. It yields the protein CASGGQGVFEAFF. Based on the CDR3 plus reference TRBV28 and TRBJ1-1, the full variable domain is DVKVTQSSRYLVKRTGEKVFLECVQDMDHENMFWYRQDPGLGLRLIYFSYDVKMKEKGDIPEGYSVSREKKERFSLILESASTNQTSMYLCASGGQGVFEAFFGQGTRLTVV.

This clone showed up just once. The chain is built from TRBV2 and TRBJ1-4, with D possibly being TRBD1 (6 bases). The CDR3 length is 15 residues. CDR1 and CDR2 from the germline V gene are SNHLY and FYNNEI. V lost 6 bases and J lost 8, with 19 bases in between. For the CDR3, the DNA is TGTGCCAGCAGCCCGATAGGGGGACCGAGGGAAAAACTGTTTTTT. Encoded protein: CASSPIGGPREKLFF.

This sequence joins TRBV5-8 and TRBJ1-6; the D is unclear. The length of the CDR3 is 14 residues. Looked up from germline, CDR1 is SGHTS and CDR2 is YDEGEE. The V and J ends lost 1 base and 13 bases respectively, with 15 bases between them. This CDR3 reads CASSLLTRFLPLHF. DNA for the CDR3: TGTGCCAGCAGCTTGTTAACGAGATTTTTGCCCCTCCACTTT.

The chain is built from TRBV7-8 and TRBJ2-2; 8 nucleotides align to TRBD1. The CDR3 is 16 amino acids. V lost 3 bases, J lost 7 bases, and 10 bases stayed unmatched. CDR1 and CDR2 (germline): SGHVS, FQNEAQ. The CDR3 bases are TGTGCCAGCAGCTTCGAAGGGACAGGTTTCGGCGGGGAGCTGTTTTTT. Protein: CASSFEGTGFGGELFF.

The chain joins TRBV12-2 to TRBJ2-1; TRBD1 is the table's D call and was not checked against the DNA. TRBV12-2 is described as a pseudogene. This CDR3 has 17 residues. CDR3 protein: CASRLEIRVGGYNEQFF. CDR3 coding DNA: TGTGCAAGTCGCTTAGAAATTAGGGTAGGGGGCTACAATGAGCAGTTCTTC.

This clone came up a few times. This chain links TRBV3-1 (or the pseudogene TRBV3-2) with TRBJ2-7, with D maybe TRBD2 (6 bases). This CDR3 contains 12 residues. Germline lookup yields CDR1 LGHDT and CDR2 YNNKEL (reference sequence). The V end lost 4 bases, the J end lost 6 bases, and 10 bases lay between the germline ends. CDR3: CASSRRGLEQYF. CDR3 bases: TGTGCCAGCAGCCGACGGGGACTCGAGCAGTACTTC.